The source of this TCR beta chain is a study of blood T cells in healthy people across ages. Findings and caveats of the study: Donors of long life had a larger count of naive CD4+ cells and greater diversity than aged donors. TCR beta diversity per million T cells fell roughly linearly with age.

This clonotype was counted ten times or more. The target antigen is unknown. The use of a sample-barcoded 5' primer and a J-beta primer mix characterized a second PCR of roughly 7 to 11 cycles. CDR3-containing paired-end reads numbered at least 2.5 million in each sample. TCRdb reanalysed the 5' RACE reads using MiXCR and keeps one entry per CDR3 protein. The sample yields around 1.1 million distinct CDR3 sequences, around two fifths seen once. Roughly 9.2 milliliters of peripheral blood were drawn from each donor into EDTA-treated tubes. The sample comprised blood. The TCR originated in a young man in good health.

CDR3 in DNA: TGCGCCAGCAGGCAAAATTTCGGGGATACGCAGTATTTT. Amino acids: CASRQNFGDTQYF. V and J are TRBV4-3 and TRBJ2-3; D gene ambiguous. This CDR3 comprises 13 residues. V was clipped by 6 bases and J by 6 bases, with 13 bases between them. Germline V gene data show CDR1 as LGHNA and CDR2 as YSLEER.